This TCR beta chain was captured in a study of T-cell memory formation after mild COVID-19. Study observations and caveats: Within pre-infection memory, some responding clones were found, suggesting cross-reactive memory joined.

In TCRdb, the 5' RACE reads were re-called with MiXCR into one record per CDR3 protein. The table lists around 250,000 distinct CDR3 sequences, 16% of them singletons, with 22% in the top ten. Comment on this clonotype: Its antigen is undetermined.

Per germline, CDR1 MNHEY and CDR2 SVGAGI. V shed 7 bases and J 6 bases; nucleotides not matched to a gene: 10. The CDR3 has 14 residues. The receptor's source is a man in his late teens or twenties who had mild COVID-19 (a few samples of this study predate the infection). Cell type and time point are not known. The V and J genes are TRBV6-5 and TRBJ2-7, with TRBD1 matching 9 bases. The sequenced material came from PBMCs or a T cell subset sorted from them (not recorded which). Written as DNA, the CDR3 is TGTGCCAGCACCGGGACAGGGTTTTTCGGCGAGCAGTACTTC. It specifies CASTGTGFFGEQYF.